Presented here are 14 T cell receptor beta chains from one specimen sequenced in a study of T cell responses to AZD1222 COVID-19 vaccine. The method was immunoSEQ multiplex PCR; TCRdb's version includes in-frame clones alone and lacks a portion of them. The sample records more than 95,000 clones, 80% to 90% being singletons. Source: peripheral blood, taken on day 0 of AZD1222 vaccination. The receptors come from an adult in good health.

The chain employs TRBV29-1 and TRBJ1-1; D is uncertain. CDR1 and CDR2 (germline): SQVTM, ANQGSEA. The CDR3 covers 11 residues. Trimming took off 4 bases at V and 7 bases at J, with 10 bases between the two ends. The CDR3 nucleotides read TGCAGCGTTGCGGCACACGGTGAAGCTTTCTTT. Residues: CSVAAHGEAFF.

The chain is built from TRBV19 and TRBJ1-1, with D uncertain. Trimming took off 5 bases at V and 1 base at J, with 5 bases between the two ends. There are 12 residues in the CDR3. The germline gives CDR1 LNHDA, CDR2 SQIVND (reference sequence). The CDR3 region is CASSPGNTEAFF. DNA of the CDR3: TGTGCCAGTAGTCCGGGGAACACTGAAGCTTTCTTT.

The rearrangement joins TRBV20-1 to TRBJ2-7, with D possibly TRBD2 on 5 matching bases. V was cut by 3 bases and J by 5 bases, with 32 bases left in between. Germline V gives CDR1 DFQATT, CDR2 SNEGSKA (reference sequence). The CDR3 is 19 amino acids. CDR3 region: CSASPPTGVASVKDHEQYF. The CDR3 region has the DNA TGCAGTGCTAGTCCCCCCACCGGGGTAGCGTCGGTTAAGGACCACGAGCAGTACTTC.

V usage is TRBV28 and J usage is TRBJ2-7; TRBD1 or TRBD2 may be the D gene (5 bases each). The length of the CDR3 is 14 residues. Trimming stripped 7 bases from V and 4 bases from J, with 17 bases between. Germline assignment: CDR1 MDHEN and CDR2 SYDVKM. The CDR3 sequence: CASNPGTPLYEQYF. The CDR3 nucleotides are TGTGCCAGCAACCCCGGGACCCCCCTGTACGAGCAGTACTTC.

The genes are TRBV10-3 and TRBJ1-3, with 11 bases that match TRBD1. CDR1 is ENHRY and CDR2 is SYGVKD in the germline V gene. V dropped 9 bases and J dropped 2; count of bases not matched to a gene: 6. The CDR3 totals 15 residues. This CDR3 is CAMQGQGAPGNTIYF. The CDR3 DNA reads TGTGCCATGCAAGGACAGGGGGCGCCTGGAAACACCATATATTTT.

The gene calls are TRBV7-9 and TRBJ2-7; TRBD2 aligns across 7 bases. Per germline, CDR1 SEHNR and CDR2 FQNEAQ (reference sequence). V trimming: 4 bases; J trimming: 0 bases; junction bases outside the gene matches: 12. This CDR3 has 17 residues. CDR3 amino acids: CASSYPTGLAASYEQYF. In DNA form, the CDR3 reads TGTGCCAGCAGCTACCCTACTGGGCTAGCGGCCTCCTACGAGCAGTACTTC.

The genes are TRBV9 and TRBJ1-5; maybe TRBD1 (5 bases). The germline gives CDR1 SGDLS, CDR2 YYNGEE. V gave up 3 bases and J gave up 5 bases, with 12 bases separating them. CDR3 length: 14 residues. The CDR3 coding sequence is TGTGCCAGCAGCGAGGGACTCATGGATCAGCCCCAGCATTTT. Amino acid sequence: CASSEGLMDQPQHF. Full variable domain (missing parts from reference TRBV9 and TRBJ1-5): DSGVTQTPKHLITATGQRVTLRCSPRSGDLSVYWYQQSLDQGLQFLIQYYNGEERAKGNILERFSAQQFPDLHSELNLSSLELGDSALYFCASSEGLMDQPQHFGDGTRLSIL.

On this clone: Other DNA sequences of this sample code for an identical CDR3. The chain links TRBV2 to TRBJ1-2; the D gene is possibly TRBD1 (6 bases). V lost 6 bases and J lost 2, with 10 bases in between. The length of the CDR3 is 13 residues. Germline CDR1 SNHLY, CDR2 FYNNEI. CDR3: CASSVQGNYGYTF. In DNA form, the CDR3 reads TGTGCCAGCAGCGTACAGGGCAACTATGGCTACACCTTC.

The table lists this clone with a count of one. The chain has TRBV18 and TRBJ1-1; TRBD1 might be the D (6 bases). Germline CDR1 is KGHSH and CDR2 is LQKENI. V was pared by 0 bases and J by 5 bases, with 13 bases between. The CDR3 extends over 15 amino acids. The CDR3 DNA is TGTGCCAGCTCACCACCACAGGGATTTGGTACTGAAGCTTTCTTT. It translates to CASSPPQGFGTEAFF.

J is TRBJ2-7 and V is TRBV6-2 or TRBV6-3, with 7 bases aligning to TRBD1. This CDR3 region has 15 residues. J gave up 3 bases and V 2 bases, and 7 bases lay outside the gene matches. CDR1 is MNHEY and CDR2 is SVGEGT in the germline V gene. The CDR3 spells CASSYRQGGIYEQYF. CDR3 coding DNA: TGTGCCAGCAGTTACAGACAGGGCGGCATCTACGAGCAGTACTTC.

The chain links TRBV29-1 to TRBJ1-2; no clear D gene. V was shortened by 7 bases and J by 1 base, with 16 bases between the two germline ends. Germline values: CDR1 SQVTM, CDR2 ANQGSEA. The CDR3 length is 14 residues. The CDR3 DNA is TGCAGCGACCCGTATTTAACCAATAACTATGGCTACACCTTC. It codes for CSDPYLTNNYGYTF.

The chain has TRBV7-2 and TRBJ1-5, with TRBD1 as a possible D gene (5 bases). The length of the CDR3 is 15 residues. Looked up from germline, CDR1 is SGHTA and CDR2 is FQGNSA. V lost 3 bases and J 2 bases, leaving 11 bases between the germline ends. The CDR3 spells CASSFFQGGNQPQHF. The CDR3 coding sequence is TGTGCCAGCAGCTTTTTCCAAGGGGGCAATCAGCCCCAGCATTTT.

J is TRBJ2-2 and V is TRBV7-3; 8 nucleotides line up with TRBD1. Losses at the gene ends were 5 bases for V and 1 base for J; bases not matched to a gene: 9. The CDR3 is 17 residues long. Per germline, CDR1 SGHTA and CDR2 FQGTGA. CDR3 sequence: CASSPRPGQVNTGELFF. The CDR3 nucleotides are TGTGCCAGCAGCCCCAGACCGGGACAGGTGAACACCGGGGAGCTGTTTTTT.

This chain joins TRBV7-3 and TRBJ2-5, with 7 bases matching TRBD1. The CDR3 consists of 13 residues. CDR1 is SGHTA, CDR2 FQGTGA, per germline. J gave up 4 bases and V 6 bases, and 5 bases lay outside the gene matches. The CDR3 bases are TGTGCCAGCAGGTTACGACAGGGAGAGACCCAGTACTTC. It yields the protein CASRLRQGETQYF.